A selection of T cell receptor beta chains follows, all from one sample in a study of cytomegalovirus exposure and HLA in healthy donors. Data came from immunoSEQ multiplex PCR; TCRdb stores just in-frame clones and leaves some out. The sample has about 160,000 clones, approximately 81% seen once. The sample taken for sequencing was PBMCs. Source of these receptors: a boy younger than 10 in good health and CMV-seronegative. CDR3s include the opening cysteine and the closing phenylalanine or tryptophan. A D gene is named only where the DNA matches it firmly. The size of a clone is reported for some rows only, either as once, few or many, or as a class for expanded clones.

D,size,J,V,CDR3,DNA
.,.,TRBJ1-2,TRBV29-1,CSVEGTQYGYTF,TGCAGCGTTGAAGGCACACAGTATGGCTACACCTTC
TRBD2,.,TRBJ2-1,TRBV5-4,CASSVGTGGPSNEQFF,TGTGCCAGCAGCGTCGGTACGGGGGGGCCGAGCAATGAGCAGTTCTTC
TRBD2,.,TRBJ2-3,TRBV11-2,CASTLGGKGYRTDTQYF,TGTGCCAGCACGCTCGGGGGGAAAGGGTATCGCACAGATACGCAGTATTTT
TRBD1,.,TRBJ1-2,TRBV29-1,CSIRQGVNYGYTF,TGCAGCATCAGACAGGGGGTTAACTATGGCTACACCTTC
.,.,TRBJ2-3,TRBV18,CASSPPGGSATQYF,TGTGCCAGCTCACCACCGGGGGGATCAGCTACGCAGTATTTT
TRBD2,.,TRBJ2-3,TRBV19,CASSIVLAGGTDTQYF,TGTGCCAGTAGTATAGTGCTAGCGGGGGGCACAGATACGCAGTATTTT
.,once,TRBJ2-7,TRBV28,CASSLQWGGQYF,TGTGCCAGCAGTTTACAATGGGGAGGGCAGTACTTC
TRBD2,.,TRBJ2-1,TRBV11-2,CASSLASGRGNEQFF,TGTGCCAGCAGCTTAGCTAGCGGGAGGGGCAATGAGCAGTTCTTC
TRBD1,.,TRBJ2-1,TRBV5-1,CASSSATGVAYNEQFF,TGCGCCAGCAGCTCTGCTACAGGGGTCGCCTACAATGAGCAGTTCTTC
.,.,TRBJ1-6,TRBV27,CASTNSGAYNSPLHF,TGTGCCAGCACCAATTCAGGGGCCTATAATTCACCCCTCCACTTT
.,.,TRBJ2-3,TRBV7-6,CASSLARNLGGSTDTQYF,TGTGCCAGCAGCTTAGCGAGGAACCTTGGAGGGAGCACAGATACGCAGTATTTT
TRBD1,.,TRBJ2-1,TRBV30,CAWSGRTGTRSGVYNEQFF,TGTGCCTGGAGTGGCCGGACAGGGACGAGGTCCGGGGTCTACAATGAGCAGTTCTTC
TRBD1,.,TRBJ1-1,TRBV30,CAWSENRGTEAFF,TGTGCCTGGAGTGAAAACAGGGGCACTGAAGCTTTCTTT
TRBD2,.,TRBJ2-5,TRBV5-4,CASSWGRGRETQYF,TGTGCCAGCAGCTGGGGGAGGGGAAGGGAGACCCAGTACTTC
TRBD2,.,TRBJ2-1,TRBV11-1,CASSLTGTSDYNEQFF,TGTGCCAGCAGCCTTACCGGGACTAGCGATTACAATGAGCAGTTCTTC
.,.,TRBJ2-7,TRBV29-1,CSGRVNSYEQYF,TGCAGCGGGCGGGTAAATTCCTACGAGCAGTACTTC
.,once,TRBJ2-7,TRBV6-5,CASRPGQGYEQYF,TGTGCCAGCAGGCCGGGACAAGGCTACGAGCAGTACTTC
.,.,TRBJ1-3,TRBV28,CASSLGGSGNTIYF,TGTGCCAGCAGTCTAGGGGGATCTGGAAACACCATATATTTT
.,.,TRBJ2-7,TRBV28,CASSRTGSSYEQYF,TGTGCCAGCAGTCGCACAGGGAGCTCCTACGAGCAGTACTTC
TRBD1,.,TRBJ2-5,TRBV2,CATGQDTLETQYF,TGTGCCACCGGACAGGACACCCTCGAGACCCAGTACTTC
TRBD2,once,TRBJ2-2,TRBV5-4,CASSILAGGLGGELFF,TGTGCCAGCAGCATACTAGCGGGGGGGCTAGGCGGGGAGCTGTTTTTT
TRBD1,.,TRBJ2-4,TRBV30,CAWSSGTEPRQAKNIQYF,TGTGCCTGGAGTTCCGGGACAGAACCCCGCCAGGCCAAAAACATTCAGTACTTC
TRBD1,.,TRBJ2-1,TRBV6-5,CASSYGAAGTGNEQFF,TGTGCCAGCAGTTACGGGGCCGCCGGGACAGGGAATGAGCAGTTCTTC
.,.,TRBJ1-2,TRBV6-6,CASTQGQNINYGYTF,TGTGCCAGCACCCAAGGACAGAATATTAACTATGGCTACACCTTC
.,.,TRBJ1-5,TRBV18,CASANLGGQPQHF,TGTGCCAGCGCAAACCTCGGGGGACAGCCCCAGCATTTT
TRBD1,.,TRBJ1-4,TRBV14,CASSRGQFNEKLFF,TGTGCCAGCAGCCGGGGACAGTTTAATGAAAAACTGTTTTTT
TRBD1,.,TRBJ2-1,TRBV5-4,CASSQGVSYNEQFF,TGTGCCAGCAGCCAGGGGGTATCCTACAATGAGCAGTTCTTC
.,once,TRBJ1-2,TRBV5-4,CASSLNTPIYGYTF,TGTGCCAGCAGCTTGAACACACCCATCTATGGCTACACCTTC
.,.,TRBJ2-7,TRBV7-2,CASSSNYEQYF,TGTGCCAGCAGTTCCAACTACGAGCAGTACTTC
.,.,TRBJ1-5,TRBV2,CASRDTGSEPQHF,TGTGCCAGCAGAGATACAGGGTCCGAGCCCCAGCATTTT
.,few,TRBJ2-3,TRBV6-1,CASSNEGGGSDTQYF,TGTGCCAGCAGTAACGAGGGAGGGGGATCAGATACGCAGTATTTT
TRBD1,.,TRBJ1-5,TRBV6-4,CASSDNTGQSTLANQPQHF,TGTGCCAGCAGTGACAACACGGGACAGTCCACTTTGGCAAATCAGCCCCAGCATTTT
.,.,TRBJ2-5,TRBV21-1,CASSEPPGEAQGVLGKTQYF,TGTGCCAGCAGCGAACCCCCGGGCGAAGCCCAGGGTGTTTTAGGTAAGACCCAGTACTTC
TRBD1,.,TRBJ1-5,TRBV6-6,CASSPGTVNQPQHF,TGTGCCAGCAGCCCCGGGACAGTAAATCAGCCCCAGCATTTT
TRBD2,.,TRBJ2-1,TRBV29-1,CSVEEWRLAGPSPYNEQFF,TGCAGCGTTGAAGAGTGGAGACTAGCGGGGCCTTCCCCCTACAATGAGCAGTTCTTC
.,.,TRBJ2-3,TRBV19,CASSREGLGRGRRTDTQYF,TGTGCCAGTTCCCGGGAAGGACTCGGGAGGGGGCGTCGCACAGATACGCAGTATTTT
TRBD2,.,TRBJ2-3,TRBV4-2,CASSQDLLAGETDTQYF,TGTGCCAGCAGCCAAGATCTTCTAGCGGGGGAGACAGATACGCAGTATTTT
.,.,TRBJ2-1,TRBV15,CATSREGGNSYNEQFF,TGTGCCACCAGCAGAGAGGGCGGGAACTCCTACAATGAGCAGTTCTTC
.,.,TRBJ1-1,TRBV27,CASSTPGSGTEAFF,TGTGCCAGCAGTACACCCGGGTCGGGAACTGAAGCTTTCTTT
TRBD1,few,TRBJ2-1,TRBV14,CASSQDRGQGVNEQFF,TGTGCCAGCAGCCAAGATAGGGGACAGGGGGTCAATGAGCAGTTCTTC
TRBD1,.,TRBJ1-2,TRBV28,CASSVGGASYGYTF,TGTGCCAGCAGTGTAGGGGGCGCAAGCTATGGCTACACCTTC
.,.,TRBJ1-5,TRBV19,CASSIEPGGNQPQHF,TGTGCCAGTAGTATAGAACCGGGCGGGAATCAGCCCCAGCATTTT
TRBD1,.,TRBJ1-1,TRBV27,CASSYRGRDTEAFF,TGTGCCAGCAGCTACAGGGGCAGGGACACTGAAGCTTTCTTT
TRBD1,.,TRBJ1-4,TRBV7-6,CASSTGQLATNEKLFF,TGTGCCAGCAGCACGGGACAGCTTGCAACTAATGAAAAACTGTTTTTT
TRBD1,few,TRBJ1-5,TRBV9,CATRGALSNQPQHF,TGTGCCACCAGGGGGGCCTTGAGCAATCAGCCCCAGCATTTT
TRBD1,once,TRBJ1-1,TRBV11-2,CASSLSDRVSEAFF,TGTGCCAGCAGCTTATCGGACAGGGTCTCTGAAGCTTTCTTT
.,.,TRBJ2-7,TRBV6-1,CASSEGQALISYEQYF,TGTGCCAGCAGTGAAGGGCAGGCTCTTATTTCCTACGAGCAGTACTTC
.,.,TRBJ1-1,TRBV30,CAWSWTSSGNTEAFF,TGTGCCTGGAGTTGGACTTCTAGCGGGAACACTGAAGCTTTCTTT
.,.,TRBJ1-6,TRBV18,CASSPLAGSPNNSPLHF,TGTGCCAGCTCACCATTGGCAGGCAGCCCAAATAATTCACCCCTCCACTTT
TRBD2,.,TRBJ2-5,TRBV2,CASSERRTSGQETQYF,TGTGCCAGCAGTGAAAGACGGACTAGCGGCCAAGAGACCCAGTACTTC
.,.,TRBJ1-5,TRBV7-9,CSSSIQGSDQPQHF,TGTTCCAGCAGCATTCAGGGATCGGATCAGCCCCAGCATTTT